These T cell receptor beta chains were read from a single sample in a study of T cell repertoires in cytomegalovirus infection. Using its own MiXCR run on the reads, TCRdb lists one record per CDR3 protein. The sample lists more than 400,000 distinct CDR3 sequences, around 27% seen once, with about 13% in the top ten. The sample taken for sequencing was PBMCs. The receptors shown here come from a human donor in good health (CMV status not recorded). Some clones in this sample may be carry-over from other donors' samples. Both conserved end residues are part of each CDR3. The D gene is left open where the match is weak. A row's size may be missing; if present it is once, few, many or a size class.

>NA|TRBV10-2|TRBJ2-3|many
CASLGPVTDTQYF
TGCGCCAGCCTTGGGCCCGTCACAGATACGCAGTATTTT
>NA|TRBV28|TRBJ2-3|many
CASGSFEGRGHTDTQYF
TGTGCCAGCGGATCTTTTGAGGGACGGGGGCACACAGATACGCAGTATTTT
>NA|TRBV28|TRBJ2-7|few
CASSEGSIPYEQYF
TGTGCCAGCTCCGAGGGGAGTATCCCCTACGAGCAGTACTTC
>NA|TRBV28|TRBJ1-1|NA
CASREPTVNTEAFF
TGTGCCAGCAGAGAACCGACGGTGAACACTGAAGCTTTCTTT
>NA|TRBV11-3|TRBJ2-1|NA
CASSRGVGEQFF
TGTGCCAGCAGCCGTGGGGTAGGTGAGCAGTTCTTC
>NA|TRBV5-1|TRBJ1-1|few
CASSLEVGAGTEAFF
TGCGCCAGCAGCTTGGAGGTGGGCGCGGGAACTGAAGCTTTCTTT
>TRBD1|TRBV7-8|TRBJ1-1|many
CASSPHGTGGNEAFF
TGTGCCAGCAGCCCCCATGGGACAGGGGGGAATGAAGCTTTCTTT
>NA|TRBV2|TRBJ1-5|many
CASSGDGNQPQHF
TGTGCCAGCAGCGGCGACGGGAATCAGCCCCAGCATTTT
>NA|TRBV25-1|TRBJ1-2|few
CASYLYGYTF
TGTGCCAGCTATCTCTATGGCTACACCTTC
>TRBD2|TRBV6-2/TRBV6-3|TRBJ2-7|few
CASGGLGTYEQYF
TGTGCCAGCGGGGGACTAGGGACCTACGAGCAGTACTTC
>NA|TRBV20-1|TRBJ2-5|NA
CSATADGETQETQYF
TGCAGTGCTACCGCAGATGGGGAGACCCAAGAGACCCAGTACTTC
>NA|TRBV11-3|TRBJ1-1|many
CASSKRDTEAFF
TGTGCCAGCAGCAAACGAGACACTGAAGCTTTCTTT
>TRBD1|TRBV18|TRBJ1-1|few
CASSPGTGGAYTEAFF
TGTGCCAGCTCACCAGGGACAGGGGGCGCGTACACTGAAGCTTTCTTT
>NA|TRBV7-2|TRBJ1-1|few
CASSLRDLALNTEAFF
TGTGCCAGCAGCTTAAGAGATTTGGCATTGAACACTGAAGCTTTCTTT
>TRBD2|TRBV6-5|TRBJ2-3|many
CATRGAGEVDTQYF
TGTGCCACCCGCGGAGCGGGAGAGGTAGATACGCAGTATTTT
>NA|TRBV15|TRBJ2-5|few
CATSRQGQETQYF
TGTGCCACCAGCAGGCAGGGACAAGAGACCCAGTACTTC
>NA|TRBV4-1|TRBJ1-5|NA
CASSQDGQLHQPQHF
TGCGCCAGCAGCCAAGACGGACAGCTTCATCAGCCCCAGCATTTT
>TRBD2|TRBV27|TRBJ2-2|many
CASRTSGRGELFF
TGTGCCAGTAGGACTAGCGGGAGAGGGGAGCTGTTTTTT
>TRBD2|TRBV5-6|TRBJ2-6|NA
CASSLDSGIGANVLTF
TGTGCCAGCAGCTTGGATAGCGGGATTGGGGCCAACGTCCTGACTTTC
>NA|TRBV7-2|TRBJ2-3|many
CASSLAGQAGSDTQYF
TGTGCCAGCAGCTTAGCCGGGCAGGCCGGGTCAGATACGCAGTATTTT
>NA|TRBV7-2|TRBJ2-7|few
CASSSTPGAYEQYF
TGTGCCAGCAGCTCAACACCAGGTGCCTACGAGCAGTACTTC
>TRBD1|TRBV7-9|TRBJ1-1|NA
CASSYMGQGNTEAFF
TGTGCCAGCAGCTATATGGGACAGGGTAACACTGAAGCTTTCTTT
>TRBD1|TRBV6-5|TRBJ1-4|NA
CASGQGAREKLFF
TGTGCGAGCGGGCAGGGGGCGAGGGAAAAACTGTTTTTT
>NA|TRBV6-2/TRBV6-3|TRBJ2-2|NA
CASSYSVANTGELFF
TGTGCCAGCAGTTACAGCGTCGCGAACACCGGGGAGCTGTTTTTT
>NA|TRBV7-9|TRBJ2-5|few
CASTPGTEGTQYF
TGTGCCAGCACCCCCGGTACAGAGGGGACCCAGTACTTC
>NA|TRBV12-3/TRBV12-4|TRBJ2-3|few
CASSLDPRDTQYF
TGTGCCAGCAGTTTAGACCCGAGGGATACGCAGTATTTT
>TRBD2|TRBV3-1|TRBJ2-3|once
CASSPSASGSLNTQYF
TGTGCCAGCAGCCCTTCCGCTAGCGGGAGTTTAAATACGCAGTATTTT
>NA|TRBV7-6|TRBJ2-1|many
CASSRDVYNEQFF
TGTGCCAGCAGTAGGGACGTCTACAATGAGCAGTTCTTC
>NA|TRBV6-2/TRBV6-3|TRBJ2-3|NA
CASSRRGNTDTQYF
TGTGCCAGCAGTCGACGGGGTAACACAGATACGCAGTATTTT
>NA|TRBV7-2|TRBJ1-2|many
CASSFSQIYGYTF
TGTGCCAGCAGCTTTAGCCAGATCTATGGCTACACCTTC
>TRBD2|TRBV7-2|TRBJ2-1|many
CASSFAGLAGGNEQFF
TGTGCCAGCAGCTTCGCGGGACTAGCGGGAGGCAATGAGCAGTTCTTC
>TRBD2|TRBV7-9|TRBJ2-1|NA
CASSLSGRGGHEQFF
TGTGCCAGCAGCTTATCCGGGAGGGGTGGGCATGAGCAGTTCTTC
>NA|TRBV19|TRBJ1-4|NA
CASSRERGATNEKLFF
TGTGCCAGTAGTAGAGAACGGGGGGCAACTAATGAAAAACTGTTTTTT
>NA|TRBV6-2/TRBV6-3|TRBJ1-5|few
CASSLVGGGGQPQHF
TGTGCCAGCAGTTTGGTAGGGGGGGGCGGTCAGCCCCAGCATTTT
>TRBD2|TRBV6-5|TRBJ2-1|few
CASSGLAGGPSNEQFF
TGTGCCAGCAGTGGGTTAGCGGGAGGGCCCAGCAATGAGCAGTTCTTC
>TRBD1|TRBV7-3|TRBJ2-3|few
CASSRQGQSTDTQYF
TGTGCCAGCAGCCGACAGGGACAAAGCACAGATACGCAGTATTTT
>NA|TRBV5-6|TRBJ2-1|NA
CASSLLIAVSNEQFF
TGTGCCAGCAGCTTGTTAATAGCAGTGAGCAATGAGCAGTTCTTC
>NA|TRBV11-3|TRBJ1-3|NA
CASSSVVGNTIYF
TGTGCCAGCAGCTCGGTGGTCGGAAACACCATATATTTT
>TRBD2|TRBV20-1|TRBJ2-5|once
CSANLAGEETQYF
TGCAGTGCGAACCTAGCGGGAGAAGAGACCCAGTACTTC
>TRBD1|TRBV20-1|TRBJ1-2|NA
CSARLQGTGASYGYTF
TGCAGTGCTAGACTCCAAGGGACAGGGGCCAGCTATGGCTACACCTTC
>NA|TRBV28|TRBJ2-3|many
CASSLFATDTQYF
TGTGCCAGCAGTTTATTCGCTACAGATACGCAGTATTTT
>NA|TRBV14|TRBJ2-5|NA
CASSQGLTGQETQYF
TGTGCCAGCAGCCAAGGACTGACAGGCCAAGAGACCCAGTACTTC
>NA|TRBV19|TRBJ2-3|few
CASSTSTGSGDTQYF
TGTGCCAGTAGTACGAGCACAGGGAGTGGAGATACGCAGTATTTT
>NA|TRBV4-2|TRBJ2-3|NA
CASSQAGTASGTDTQYF
TGTGCCAGCAGCCAAGCCGGGACGGCGAGCGGGACAGATACGCAGTATTTT
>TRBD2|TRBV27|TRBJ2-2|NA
CASSFRSGRGTGELFF
TGTGCCAGCAGTTTTCGGAGCGGGAGAGGGACCGGGGAGCTGTTTTTT
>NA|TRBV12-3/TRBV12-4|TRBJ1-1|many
CASSLLVLEAFF
TGTGCCAGCAGTTTATTAGTGTTAGAAGCTTTCTTT
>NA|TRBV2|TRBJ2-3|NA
CASSEGVTIATTDTQYF
TGTGCCAGCAGTGAAGGGGTGACTATCGCCACCACAGATACGCAGTATTTT
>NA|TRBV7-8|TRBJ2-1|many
CASSRLIGANEQFF
TGTGCCAGCAGCCGTCTAATAGGGGCGAATGAGCAGTTCTTC
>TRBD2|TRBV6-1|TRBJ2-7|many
CASSEVVGLAVLSYEQYF
TGTGCCAGCAGTGAAGTGGTAGGACTAGCGGTACTCTCCTACGAGCAGTACTTC
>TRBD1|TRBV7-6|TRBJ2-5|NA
CASSQSGGLETQYF
TGTGCCAGCAGCCAGTCAGGGGGCTTGGAGACCCAGTACTTC
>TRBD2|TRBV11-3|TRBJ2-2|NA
CASSSRLAGSEGTGELFF
TGTGCCAGCAGCTCGCGACTAGCGGGCTCCGAGGGGACCGGGGAGCTGTTTTTT
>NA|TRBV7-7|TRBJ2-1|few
CASSIGHYNEQFF
TGTGCTAGCAGCATCGGCCACTACAATGAGCAGTTCTTC
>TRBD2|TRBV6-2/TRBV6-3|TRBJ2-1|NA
CASRLGLAGGRGHEQFF
TGTGCCAGCAGGCTAGGACTAGCGGGAGGGCGGGGCCATGAGCAGTTCTTC
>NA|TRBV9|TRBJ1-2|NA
CASSVGGGPYGYTF
TGTGCCAGCAGCGTAGGGGGGGGCCCCTATGGCTACACCTTC
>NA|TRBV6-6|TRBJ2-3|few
CASSTLKGMDTQYF
TGTGCCAGCAGTACCCTAAAAGGGATGGATACGCAGTATTTT